The present T cell receptor (beta chain) was sequenced within a study of T-cell reconstitution after alpha-beta-depleted transplantation in children. With regard to this clonotype: Its antigen is still unknown.

Germline CDR1 and CDR2: SGHTA and FQGNSA. The CDR3 is 15 residues long. Germline trimming cut 5 bases from V and 1 base from J; bases unmatched to any gene: 5. The library targeted TCRbeta and was prepared with unique molecular identifiers. In TCRdb, the PCR reads were re-called with MiXCR into one record per CDR3 protein. The data contain about 580,000 distinct CDR3 sequences, more than 20% of them seen just once; the ten biggest clones take up just over 35%. The study, taken as a whole, reports: It was newly produced T cells that mostly accounted for T-cell counts and diversity one year after transplant.

The TCR sequence derives from a boy younger than two with Wiskott-Aldrich syndrome, due to receive a stem cell transplant. The chain recombines TRBV7-2 with TRBJ2-3, with 8 bases fitting TRBD2. The material was PBMCs, obtained before TCRalphabeta/CD19-depleted stem cell transplant. This CDR3 is CASSPAGVRTDTQYF. The CDR3 bases are TGTGCCAGCAGCCCAGCGGGAGTTCGCACAGATACGCAGTATTTT.